Following are 22 T cell receptor beta chains from one sample sequenced in a study of beta chain features in type 1 diabetes. Expressed TCRB transcripts got sequenced, as all isolated RNA was reverse transcribed. Clones were read by immunoSEQ multiplex PCR, and TCRdb kept only the in-frame ones, dropping some. This table has under 800,000 clones, roughly 15% appearing once. Material for sequencing was naive CD4+ T cells from blood. These TCRs come from a man between 18 and 29 years old in good health.

This clone was found a few times. This rearrangement joins TRBV9 to TRBJ2-7; 8 nucleotides agree with TRBD2. CDR3 length: 15 residues. Trimming removed 0 bases from V and 4 bases from J; junction bases left unmatched: 6. Germline values: CDR1 SGDLS, CDR2 YYNGEE. This CDR3 reads CASSVDAGGPYEQYF. The CDR3, as DNA: TGTGCCAGCAGCGTAGATGCGGGAGGACCGTACGAGCAGTACTTC.

This clone was observed a handful of times. The chain joins TRBV2 to TRBJ2-1, with 10 bases lining up with TRBD2. CDR1 and CDR2 from the germline V gene are SNHLY and FYNNEI. V dropped 6 bases and J dropped 0; count of bases not matched to a gene: 5. This CDR3 contains 16 residues. The CDR3 nucleotides read TGTGCCAGCAGGCCTAGCGGGAGCGGCTCCTACAATGAGCAGTTCTTC. Amino acid sequence: CASRPSGSGSYNEQFF. The full variable domain, completed using reference TRBV2 and TRBJ2-1, is EPEVTQTPSHQVTQMGQEVILRCVPISNHLYFYWYRQILGQKVEFLVSFYNNEISEKSEIFDDQFSVERPDGSNFTLKIRSTKLEDSAMYFCASRPSGSGSYNEQFFGPGTRLTVL.

The rearrangement joins TRBV6-5 to TRBJ2-7; the D gene is possibly TRBD2 (7 bases). Deletions cut 7 bases from V and 2 bases from J, with 15 bases between. The CDR3 extends over 14 amino acids. Germline values: CDR1 MNHEY, CDR2 SVGAGI. The DNA for the CDR3 is TGTGCCAGCATGGAGGCGGGGGCCGCCTACGAGCAGTACTTC. Encoded protein: CASMEAGAAYEQYF.

The chain recombines TRBV11-3 with TRBJ1-1; TRBD1 aligns across 8 bases. CDR3 length equals 15 residues. The germline V gene encodes CDR1 SGHNT and CDR2 YENEEA. V gave up 1 base and J gave up 5 bases; unmatched junction bases: 6. DNA of the CDR3: TGTGCCAGCAGCTTAGGGGGTACAGGGGGAACTGAAGCTTTCTTT. Its protein product is CASSLGGTGGTEAFF.

V gene TRBV6-5 combines with J gene TRBJ1-2; D unresolved. V shed 6 bases and J shed 3 bases, with 11 bases lying between them. Per the germline V gene, CDR1 is MNHEY and CDR2 is SVGAGI. The CDR3 runs 13 residues. The CDR3 region has the DNA TGTGCCAGCAGGCCCTCGGGGTACTATGGCTACACCTTC. It encodes CASRPSGYYGYTF.

J is TRBJ1-6 and V is TRBV6-4, with unresolved D. CDR1 and CDR2 (germline): MRHNA, SNTAGT. Trimming pared 4 bases from V and 11 bases from J, leaving 15 bases between. This CDR3 region has 14 residues. The CDR3 loop reads CASSVNGLNTPLHF. The CDR3 DNA is TGTGCCAGCAGTGTCAATGGGTTGAATACACCCCTCCACTTT.

The gene calls are TRBV29-1 and TRBJ1-1; 7 bases map to TRBD1. The CDR3 totals 15 residues. V lost 5 bases and J lost 0; bases outside the gene matches: 9. In germline, CDR1 is SQVTM, CDR2 ANQGSEA. The CDR3 protein is CSVIATGRLNTEAFF. The DNA for the CDR3 is TGCAGCGTTATTGCGACAGGGCGCCTGAACACTGAAGCTTTCTTT.

The chain is built from TRBV7-7 and TRBJ2-7; 16 nucleotides match TRBD2. Looked up from germline, CDR1 is SSHAT and CDR2 is FNYEAQ (reference sequence). CDR3 length equals 16 residues. J lost 6 bases, V lost 5 bases, and 7 bases had no gene match. CDR3 nucleotide sequence: TGTGCCAGCAGCCCAACCGGGACTAGCGGGAGGGCCGAGCAGTACTTC. Its protein is CASSPTGTSGRAEQYF.

This chain links TRBV28 with TRBJ2-1; tentatively, D is TRBD2 (6 bases). The germline V gene has CDR1 MDHEN and CDR2 SYDVKM. Trimming took off 2 bases at V and 2 bases at J, with 7 bases between the two ends. The CDR3 length is 14 residues. CDR3 protein: CASSLGGTYNEQFF. The CDR3, as DNA: TGTGCCAGCAGTTTAGGGGGGACCTACAATGAGCAGTTCTTC.

The chain employs TRBV7-2 and TRBJ2-5; unclear D gene. This CDR3 is built from 13 residues. V lost 4 bases to trimming and J lost 1 base, with 7 bases between them. CDR1 and CDR2 (germline): SGHTA, FQGNSA. The CDR3 region is CASSWAVQETQYF. CDR3 DNA sequence: TGTGCCAGCAGCTGGGCGGTCCAAGAGACCCAGTACTTC.

The table lists this clone with a few counts. As DNA, the CDR3 is TGTGCCTGGAGTGGGCGGATCTATGGCTACACCTTC. Protein sequence: CAWSGRIYGYTF. V is TRBV30 and J is TRBJ1-2, with D unresolved. The length of the CDR3 is 12 residues. Germline values: CDR1 GTSNPN, CDR2 SVGIG (reference sequence). Trimming cost V 1 base and J 4 bases, with 7 bases left between them.

V and J are TRBV9 and TRBJ1-2, with a tentative D call TRBD1 (5 bases). Germline V gene data show CDR1 as SGDLS and CDR2 as YYNGEE. This CDR3 has 16 residues. Trimming removed 2 bases at V and 3 bases at J, with 17 bases between. CDR3 residues: CASSVEPGRMDYGYTF. The CDR3 nucleotides are TGTGCCAGCAGCGTGGAGCCGGGACGGATGGACTATGGCTACACCTTC.

The V gene is TRBV5-4, the J gene TRBJ2-7, with D tentatively TRBD1 (5 bases). The CDR3 is 17 residues long. Trimming removed 2 bases from V and 0 bases from J, with 18 bases in between. Germline V lookup: CDR1 SGHNT, CDR2 YYREEE (reference sequence). CDR3 loop: CASSFGASRIPSYEQYF. Here the CDR3 DNA reads TGTGCCAGCAGCTTTGGGGCCTCCCGAATCCCCTCCTACGAGCAGTACTTC. Filled out from reference TRBV5-4 and TRBJ2-7, the complete variable domain reads ETGVTQSPTHLIKTRGQQVTLRCSSQSGHNTVSWYQQALGQGPQFIFQYYREEENGRGNFPPRFSGLQFPNYSSELNVNALELDDSALYLCASSFGASRIPSYEQYFGPGTRLTVT.

There are a few counts of this clone. The chain joins TRBV27 to TRBJ2-7; no definite D call. CDR1 and CDR2 from the germline V gene are MNHEY and SMNVEV (reference sequence). The V and J ends lost 3 bases and 3 bases respectively, with 9 bases between them. This CDR3 region has 13 residues. The CDR3 loop reads CASSLQDRYEQYF. The DNA for the CDR3 is TGTGCCAGCAGTTTGCAGGACCGCTACGAGCAGTACTTC.

The J gene is TRBJ2-1, the V gene TRBV9, with 7 bases matching TRBD1. The CDR3 is made up of 15 amino acids. Germline loops: CDR1 SGDLS, CDR2 YYNGEE. V lost 4 bases and J lost 0; bases outside the gene matches: 4. The CDR3 DNA is TGTGCCAGCAGCAAAGGGGGCAGCTCCTACAATGAGCAGTTCTTC. Protein: CASSKGGSSYNEQFF. Full variable domain (rest looked up from reference TRBV9 and TRBJ2-1): DSGVTQTPKHLITATGQRVTLRCSPRSGDLSVYWYQQSLDQGLQFLIQYYNGEERAKGNILERFSAQQFPDLHSELNLSSLELGDSALYFCASSKGGSSYNEQFFGPGTRLTVL.

The chain couples TRBV4-3 to TRBJ1-5; D is ambiguous. The CDR3 contains 17 residues. V lost 4 bases, J lost 0 bases, and 16 bases lay in between. CDR1 is LGHNA and CDR2 is YSLEER in the germline V gene. CDR3 bases: TGCGCCAGCAGCCCTATCGGGAGATGCTATAGCAATCAGCCCCAGCATTTT. It translates to CASSPIGRCYSNQPQHF.

This clone has just a few counts. The chain employs TRBV28 and TRBJ1-2, with D possibly matching TRBD1 (5 bases). V was shortened by 4 bases and J by 6 bases, with 15 bases between the two germline ends. The CDR3 sequence is 14 residues long. The V gene's germline CDR1 is MDHEN and CDR2 SYDVKM. CDR3 amino acids: CASSSLMGLHGYTF. The CDR3 nucleotides read TGTGCCAGCAGTTCCCTCATGGGGCTGCATGGCTACACCTTC.

The rearrangement uses TRBV6-1 and TRBJ2-6; D not certain. The CDR3 runs to 14 residues. The germline CDR1 and CDR2 sequences are MNHNS and SASEGT. V was cut by 5 bases and J by 0 bases, with 5 bases left in between. The CDR3 here is CASSLPSGANVLTF. The CDR3 nucleotides read TGTGCCAGCAGTCTACCCTCTGGGGCCAACGTCCTGACTTTC.

The rearrangement uses TRBV9 and TRBJ1-1; D uncertain. The CDR3 contains 15 residues. Germline V CDR1 and CDR2: SGDLS, YYNGEE. V was clipped by 0 bases and J by 11 bases, with 20 bases between them. The CDR3 reads CASSVATRGYDGAFF. The DNA for the CDR3 is TGTGCCAGCAGCGTAGCTACACGAGGGTATGACGGCGCTTTCTTT.

This clone was detected a few times. Other DNA sequences in this specimen translate into the identical CDR3. Here the CDR3 reads CASSFGLAGGEETQYF. The CDR3, as DNA: TGTGCCAGCAGCTTCGGACTAGCGGGGGGAGAAGAGACCCAGTACTTC. V usage is TRBV5-4 and J usage is TRBJ2-5, with 14 positions matching TRBD2. V trimming: 2 bases; J trimming: 3 bases; junction bases outside the gene matches: 3. Germline lookup yields CDR1 SGHNT and CDR2 YYREEE (reference sequence). CDR3 length equals 16 residues.

This clone was counted a few times. The CDR3 protein is CASSRGITDRAGNTIYF. In nucleotides, the CDR3 is TGCGCCAGCAGCAGAGGGATCACTGACAGGGCTGGAAACACCATATATTTT. This rearrangement joins TRBV4-1 to TRBJ1-3; 7 bases are a match to TRBD1. The CDR3 is 17 residues long. The germline V gene encodes CDR1 MGHRA and CDR2 YSYEKL. After removal of 5 bases from V and 2 bases from J, the junction contained 12 bases not matched to a gene.

The gene calls are TRBV7-9 and TRBJ2-6, with 7 bases aligning to TRBD1. The germline V gene has CDR1 SEHNR and CDR2 FQNEAQ (reference sequence). Trimming removed 4 bases from V and 0 bases from J; junction bases left unmatched: 3. This CDR3 has 16 residues. This chain's CDR3 is CASSSGQSSGANVLTF. The CDR3 DNA reads TGTGCCAGCAGCTCGGGACAGAGCTCTGGGGCCAACGTCCTGACTTTC.